This note documents a single T cell receptor beta chain sequence. This clone is a singleton in its sample. Its cognate antigen has yet to be identified. The input lacks base qualities; no much larger clone sits a single base away. The data stem from a study of T cell changes during pregnancy in multiple sclerosis (dated by TCRdb to 2018 to 2020). In terms of the full investigation: Changes in the T cell repertoire over the course of pregnancy were examined in this study in women with multiple sclerosis.

The germline V gene supplies CDR1 ENHRY and CDR2 SYGVKD. V is pared back by 8 bases and J by 0 bases, with 10 bases lying between the germline termini. Its CDR3 holds 13 amino acids, cysteine through phenylalanine. Of all the DNA, just the CDR3 is kept, 39 bases in frame from base 1. Libraries were prepared through the immunoSEQ multiplex PCR assay. The source is immuneACCESS, and TCRdb retained only in-frame sequences with V and J called. Part of the clones is not carried over; for the studies checked, unresolved V genes explain less than half of this, and the remainder is unexplained. Counted in this sample were around 57,000 clones; almost 95% of them appeared once. The ten largest clones add up to less than 0.25% of the sample.

The receptor's source is a female donor with multiple sclerosis, enrolled in a pregnancy study. This specimen consisted of CD4+ T cells from peripheral blood mononuclear cells, obtained in the third trimester of pregnancy. The rearranged chain carries TRBV10-3 and TRBJ1-1; TRBD1 might be the D gene, on 5 matching bases. Here the CDR3 is given as CAIQDTMNTEAFF. The DNA reads as follows: TGTGCCATCCAGGACACCATGAACACTGAAGCTTTCTTT.